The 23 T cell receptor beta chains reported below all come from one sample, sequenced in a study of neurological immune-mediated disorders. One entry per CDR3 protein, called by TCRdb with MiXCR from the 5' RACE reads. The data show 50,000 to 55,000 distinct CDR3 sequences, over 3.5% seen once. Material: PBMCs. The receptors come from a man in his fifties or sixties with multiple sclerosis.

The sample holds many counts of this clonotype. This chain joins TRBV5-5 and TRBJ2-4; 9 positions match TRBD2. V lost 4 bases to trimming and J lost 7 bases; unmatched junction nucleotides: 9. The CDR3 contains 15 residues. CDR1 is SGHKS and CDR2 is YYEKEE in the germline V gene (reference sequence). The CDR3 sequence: CASSLRGGRGNIQYF. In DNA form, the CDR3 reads TGTGCCAGCAGCCTGCGGGGGGGCAGAGGGAACATTCAGTACTTC.

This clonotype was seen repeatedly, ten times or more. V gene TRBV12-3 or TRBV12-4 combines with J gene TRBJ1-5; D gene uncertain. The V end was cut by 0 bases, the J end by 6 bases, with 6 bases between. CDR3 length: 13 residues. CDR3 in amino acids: CASSLAGGQPQHF. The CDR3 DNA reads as TGTGCCAGCAGTTTAGCGGGTGGTCAGCCCCAGCATTTT.

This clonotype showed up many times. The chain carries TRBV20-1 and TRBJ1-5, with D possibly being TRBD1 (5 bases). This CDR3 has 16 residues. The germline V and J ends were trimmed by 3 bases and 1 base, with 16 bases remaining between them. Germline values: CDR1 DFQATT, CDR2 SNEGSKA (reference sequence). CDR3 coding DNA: TGCAGTGCTAGGGGGGGTTCCACCGGGAGCAATCAGCCCCAGCATTTT. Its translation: CSARGGSTGSNQPQHF.

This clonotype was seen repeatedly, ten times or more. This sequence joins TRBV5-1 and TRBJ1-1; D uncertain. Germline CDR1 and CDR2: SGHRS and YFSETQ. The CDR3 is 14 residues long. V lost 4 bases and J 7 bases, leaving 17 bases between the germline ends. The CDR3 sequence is CASSEAVATIEAFF. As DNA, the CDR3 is TGCGCCAGCAGCGAGGCGGTAGCGACGATTGAAGCTTTCTTT.

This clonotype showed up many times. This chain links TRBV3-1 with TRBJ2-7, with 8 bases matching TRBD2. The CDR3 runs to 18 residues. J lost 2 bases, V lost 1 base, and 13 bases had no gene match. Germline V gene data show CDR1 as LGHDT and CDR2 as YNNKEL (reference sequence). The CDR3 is CASSQGLATRLRAYEQYF. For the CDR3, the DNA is TGTGCCAGCAGCCAAGGACTAGCGACACGTCTCAGGGCCTACGAGCAGTACTTC.

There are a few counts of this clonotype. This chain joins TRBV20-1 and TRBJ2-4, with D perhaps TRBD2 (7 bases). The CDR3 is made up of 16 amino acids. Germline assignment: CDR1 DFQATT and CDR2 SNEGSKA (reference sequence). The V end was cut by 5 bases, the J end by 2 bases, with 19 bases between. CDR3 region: CSARNPGGPTKNIQYF. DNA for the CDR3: TGCAGTGCTCGGAACCCCGGGGGGCCTACCAAAAACATTCAGTACTTC.

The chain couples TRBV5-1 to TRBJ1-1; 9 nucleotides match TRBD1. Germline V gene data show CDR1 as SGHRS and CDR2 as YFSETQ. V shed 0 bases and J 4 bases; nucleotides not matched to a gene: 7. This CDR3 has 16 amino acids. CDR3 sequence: CASSLGPGQGSTEAFF. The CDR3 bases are TGCGCCAGCAGCTTGGGACCCGGACAGGGGAGCACTGAAGCTTTCTTT.

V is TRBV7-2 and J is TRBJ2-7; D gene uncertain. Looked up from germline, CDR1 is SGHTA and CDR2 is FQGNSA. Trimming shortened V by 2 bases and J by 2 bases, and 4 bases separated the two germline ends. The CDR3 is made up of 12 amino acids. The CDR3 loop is CASSLTTYEQYF. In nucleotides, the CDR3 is TGTGCCAGCAGCTTAACGACCTACGAGCAGTACTTC.

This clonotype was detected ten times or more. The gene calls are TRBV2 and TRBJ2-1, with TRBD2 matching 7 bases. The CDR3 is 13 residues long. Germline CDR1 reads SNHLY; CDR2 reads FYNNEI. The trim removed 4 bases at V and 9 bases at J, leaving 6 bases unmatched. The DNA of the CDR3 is TGTGCCAGCAGTGTCGAGCGGGGCTTTGAGCAGTTCTTC. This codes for CASSVERGFEQFF. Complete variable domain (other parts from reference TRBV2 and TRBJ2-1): EPEVTQTPSHQVTQMGQEVILRCVPISNHLYFYWYRQILGQKVEFLVSFYNNEISEKSEIFDDQFSVERPDGSNFTLKIRSTKLEDSAMYFCASSVERGFEQFFGPGTRLTVL.

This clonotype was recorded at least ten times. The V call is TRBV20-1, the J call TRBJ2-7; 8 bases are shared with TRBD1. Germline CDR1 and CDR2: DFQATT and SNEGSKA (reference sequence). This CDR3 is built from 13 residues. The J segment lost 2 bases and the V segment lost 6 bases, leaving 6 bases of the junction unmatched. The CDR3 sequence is CSARTGNTYEQYF. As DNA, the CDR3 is TGCAGTGCCCGGACAGGGAACACCTACGAGCAGTACTTC.

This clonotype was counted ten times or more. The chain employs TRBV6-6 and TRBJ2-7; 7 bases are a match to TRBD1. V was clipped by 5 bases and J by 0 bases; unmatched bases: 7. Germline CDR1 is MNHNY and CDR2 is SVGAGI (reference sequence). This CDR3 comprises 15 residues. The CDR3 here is CASSPIRDSSYEQYF. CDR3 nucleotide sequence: TGTGCCAGCAGTCCTATCCGGGACAGCTCCTACGAGCAGTACTTC.

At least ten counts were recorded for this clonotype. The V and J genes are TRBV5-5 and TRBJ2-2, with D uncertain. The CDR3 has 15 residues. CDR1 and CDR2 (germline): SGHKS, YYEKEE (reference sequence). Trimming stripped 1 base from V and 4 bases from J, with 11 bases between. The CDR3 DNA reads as TGTGCCAGCAGCTTGAGTTTGTCAACCACCGGGGAGCTGTTTTTT. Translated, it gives CASSLSLSTTGELFF.

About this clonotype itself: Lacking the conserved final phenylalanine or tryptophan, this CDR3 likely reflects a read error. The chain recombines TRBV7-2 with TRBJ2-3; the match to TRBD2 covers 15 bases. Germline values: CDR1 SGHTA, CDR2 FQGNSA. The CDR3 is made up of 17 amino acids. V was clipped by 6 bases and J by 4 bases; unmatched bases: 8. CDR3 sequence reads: CASSFRGTSGRPDTQYN. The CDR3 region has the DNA TGTGCCAGCAGTTTTCGTGGGACTAGCGGGAGGCCAGATACGCAGTATAAT.

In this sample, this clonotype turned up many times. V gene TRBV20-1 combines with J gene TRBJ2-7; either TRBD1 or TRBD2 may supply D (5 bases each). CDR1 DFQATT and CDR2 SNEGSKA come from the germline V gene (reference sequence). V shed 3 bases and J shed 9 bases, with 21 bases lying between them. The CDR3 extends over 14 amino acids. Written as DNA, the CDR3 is TGCAGTGCTAGGTCCGGGACCCACGAGGTCGCGCAGTACTTC. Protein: CSARSGTHEVAQYF.

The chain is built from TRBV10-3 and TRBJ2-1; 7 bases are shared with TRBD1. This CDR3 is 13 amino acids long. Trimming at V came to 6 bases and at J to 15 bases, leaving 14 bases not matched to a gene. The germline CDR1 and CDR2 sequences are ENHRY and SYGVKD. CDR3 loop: CAIRPTGVRMTFF. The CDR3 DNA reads TGTGCCATCAGACCTACAGGGGTTAGAATGACGTTCTTC.

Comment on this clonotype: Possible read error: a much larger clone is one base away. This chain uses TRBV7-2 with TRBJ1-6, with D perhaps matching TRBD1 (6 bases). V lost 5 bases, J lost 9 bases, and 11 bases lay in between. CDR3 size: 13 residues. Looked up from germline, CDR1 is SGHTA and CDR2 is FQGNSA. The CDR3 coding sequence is TGTGCCAGCAGCCGGGACACAACTTCACCCCTCCACTTT. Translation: CASSRDTTSPLHF.

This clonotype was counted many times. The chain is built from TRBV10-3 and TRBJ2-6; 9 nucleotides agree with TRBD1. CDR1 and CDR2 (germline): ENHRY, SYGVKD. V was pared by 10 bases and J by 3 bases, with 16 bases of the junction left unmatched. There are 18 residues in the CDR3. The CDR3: CATKKPVWTGVGANVLTF. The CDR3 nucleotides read TGTGCCACCAAAAAACCTGTTTGGACAGGGGTTGGGGCCAACGTCCTGACTTTC.

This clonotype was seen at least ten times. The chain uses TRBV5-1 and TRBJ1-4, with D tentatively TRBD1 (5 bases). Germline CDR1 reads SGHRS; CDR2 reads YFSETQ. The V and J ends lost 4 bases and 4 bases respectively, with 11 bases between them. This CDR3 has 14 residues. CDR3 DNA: TGCGCCAGCAGCCGGACCGGGGGTAATGAAAAACTGTTTTTT. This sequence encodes CASSRTGGNEKLFF.

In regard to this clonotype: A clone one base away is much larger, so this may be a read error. The chain's CDR3 is CVSSGGEFGYTF. The CDR3 DNA reads as TGTGTCAGCAGTGGGGGCGAGTTTGGCTACACCTTC. J is TRBJ1-2 and V is TRBV28, with D possibly matching TRBD1 (6 bases). CDR3 length: 12 amino acids. Germline V gives CDR1 MDHEN, CDR2 SYDVKM.

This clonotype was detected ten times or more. As DNA, the CDR3 is TGTGCCAGCGGACCCGGGAATTTGGGCACAGATACGCAGTATTTT. This translates into CASGPGNLGTDTQYF. The chain links TRBV7-9 to TRBJ2-3; D possibly corresponds to TRBD2 (5 bases). V gave up 8 bases and J gave up 1 base, with 16 bases separating them. The germline V gene has CDR1 SEHNR and CDR2 FQNEAQ (reference sequence). This CDR3 is built from 15 residues.

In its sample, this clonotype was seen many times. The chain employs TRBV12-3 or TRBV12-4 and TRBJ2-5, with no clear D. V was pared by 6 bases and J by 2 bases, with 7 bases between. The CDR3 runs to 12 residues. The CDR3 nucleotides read TGTGCCAGCAGGGGATGGCAAGAGACCCAGTACTTC. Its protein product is CASRGWQETQYF.

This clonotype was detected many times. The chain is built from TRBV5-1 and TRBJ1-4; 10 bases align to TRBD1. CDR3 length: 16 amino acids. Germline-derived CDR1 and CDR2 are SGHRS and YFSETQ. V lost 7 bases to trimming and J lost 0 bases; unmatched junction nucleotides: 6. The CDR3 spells CASRQGAKATNEKLFF. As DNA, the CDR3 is TGCGCCAGCCGACAGGGGGCGAAGGCAACTAATGAAAAACTGTTTTTT.

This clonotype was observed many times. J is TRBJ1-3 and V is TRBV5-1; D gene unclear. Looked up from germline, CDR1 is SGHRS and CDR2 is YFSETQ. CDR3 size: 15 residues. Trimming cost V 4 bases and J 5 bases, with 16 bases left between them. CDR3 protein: CASSRRGRGRNTIYF. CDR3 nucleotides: TGCGCCAGCAGCCGGCGAGGGCGAGGGAGAAACACCATATATTTT.